This T cell receptor (beta chain) was retrieved from a study of blood T cell repertoires in COVID-19. At the level of the study: PBMCs, B-cell-depleted T cells, or T cells were the source of the cDNA or gDNA that made up the material.

V dropped 4 bases and J dropped 8 bases, with 17 bases sitting between them. The CDR3 is made up of 14 amino acids. CDR1 and CDR2 from the germline V gene are LGHNA and YSLEER. Some clones are missing from TCRdb's copy, which holds only in-frame ones; the method was immunoSEQ multiplex PCR. The sample includes about 110,000 clones, over 65% seen only once; the top ten take about 7.3%. The sample was peripheral blood. The sequence came from a woman in her forties with acute or convalescent COVID-19. The V call is TRBV4-3, the J call TRBJ1-2; no clear D. This chain's CDR3 is CASSPAGGVRGYTF. CDR3 in DNA: TGCGCCAGCAGCCCGGCAGGTGGTGTAAGGGGCTACACCTTC.